This T cell receptor (beta chain) derives from a study of blood T cells in healthy people across ages. A remark on this clonotype: Its antigen is undetermined.

The germline gives CDR1 MNHNS, CDR2 SASEGT. The CDR3 length is 15 residues. Caucasian, healthy and from Russia, the donors were aged between 6 and 90. Then a second PCR, running about 6 to 11 cycles, was carried out with a sample-barcoded 5' primer and a J-beta primer mix. Tags on each cDNA molecule came from a template-switch adaptor with 12 random nucleotides. TCRdb reanalysed the 5' RACE reads using MiXCR and keeps one entry per CDR3 protein. Altogether some 640,000 distinct CDR3 sequences are present, approximately 50% being singletons, with the ten largest covering around 32%. Findings of the study overall: What prevented conclusive comparison of naive and antigen-experienced cells was that PBMCs were unsorted.

The sample comprised blood. The chain joins TRBV6-1 to TRBJ2-5; 7 bases line up with TRBD1. The J call may be faulty, since TRBJ2-7 better matches the DNA end. The sequence derives from a woman in her sixties in good health. As DNA, the CDR3 is TGTGCCAGCGGTGCCAGGGGGACCGGTGACTACGAGCAGTACTTC. Translating gives CASGARGTGDYEQYF.